This passage covers 31 T cell receptor beta chains from one sample sequenced in a study of shared clonotypes between healthy human individuals. Produced via immunoSEQ multiplex PCR; TCRdb's table is partial and in-frame only. The sample lists about 1.1 million clones; around three quarters were seen once. The sample consisted of memory CD4+ T cells from PBMCs. Sample subset: CD45RA-negative fraction. Receptors originate from a man aged 18 to 35 in good health. Some clones in this sample may be carry-over from other donors' samples.

The table lists this clone with a count of one. The chain couples TRBV28 to TRBJ1-2; D not resolved. CDR3 size: 12 residues. Trimming pared 8 bases from V and 3 bases from J, leaving 10 bases between. CDR1 is MDHEN, CDR2 SYDVKM, per germline. This CDR3 reads CASQESHYGYTF. The CDR3 coding sequence is TGTGCCAGCCAGGAGAGCCACTATGGCTACACCTTC.

This chain joins TRBV5-1 and TRBJ2-1, with D perhaps TRBD2 (6 bases). The length of the CDR3 is 19 residues. The V end lost 0 bases, the J end lost 0 bases, and 19 bases lay between the germline ends. CDR1 is SGHRS and CDR2 is YFSETQ in the germline V gene. The CDR3 is CASSLGGGEFESSYNEQFF. Written as DNA, the CDR3 is TGCGCCAGCAGCTTGGGGGGAGGAGAGTTCGAGAGCTCCTACAATGAGCAGTTCTTC. Based on the CDR3 plus reference TRBV5-1 and TRBJ2-1, the full variable domain is KAGVTQTPRYLIKTRGQQVTLSCSPISGHRSVSWYQQTPGQGLQFLFEYFSETQRNKGNFPGRFSGRQFSNSRSEMNVSTLELGDSALYLCASSLGGGEFESSYNEQFFGPGTRLTVL.

The chain links TRBV4-3 to TRBJ1-2; D not resolved. The CDR3 length is 14 residues. V was clipped by 0 bases and J by 4 bases, with 9 bases between them. The germline V gene encodes CDR1 LGHNA and CDR2 YSLEER. The CDR3: CASSQEWHSYGYTF. CDR3 nucleotides: TGCGCCAGCAGCCAAGAGTGGCACTCCTATGGCTACACCTTC.

Concerning this clone itself: Other DNA sequences within the sample encode an identical CDR3. The V and J genes are TRBV5-1 and TRBJ2-1; D is perhaps TRBD2 (6 bases). Between the trimmed V and J ends, which lost 4 bases and 4 bases, there was a span of 12 bases. Per germline, CDR1 SGHRS and CDR2 YFSETQ. The CDR3 length is 14 residues. The CDR3 reads CASSPGGAYNEQFF. The CDR3, as DNA: TGCGCCAGCAGCCCTGGAGGGGCTTACAATGAGCAGTTCTTC. Full variable domain (outside the CDR3, taken from reference TRBV5-1 and TRBJ2-1): KAGVTQTPRYLIKTRGQQVTLSCSPISGHRSVSWYQQTPGQGLQFLFEYFSETQRNKGNFPGRFSGRQFSNSRSEMNVSTLELGDSALYLCASSPGGAYNEQFFGPGTRLTVL.

This chain connects TRBV19 to TRBJ1-2, with unresolved D. CDR1 and CDR2 from the germline V gene are LNHDA and SQIVND (reference sequence). The CDR3 contains 14 residues. Trimming shortened V by 6 bases and J by 2 bases, and 13 bases separated the two germline ends. The CDR3 DNA sequence: TGTGCCAGTAGGACCGACGGGTCAAACTATGGCTACACCTTC. Translated, it gives CASRTDGSNYGYTF.

This sequence joins TRBV29-1 and TRBJ2-5, with D possibly being TRBD1 or TRBD2 (6 bases each). Germline assignment: CDR1 SQVTM and CDR2 ANQGSEA. CDR3 length equals 20 residues. Trimming removed 4 bases from V and 2 bases from J, with 32 bases in between. CDR3 coding DNA: TGCAGCGTTGTTCCCCAACACACCGGGAGAAAAGGGGGGCCGCAAGAGACCCAGTACTTC. Residues: CSVVPQHTGRKGGPQETQYF. Based on the CDR3 plus reference TRBV29-1 and TRBJ2-5, the full variable domain is SAVISQKPSRDICQRGTSLTIQCQVDSQVTMMFWYRQQPGQSLTLIATANQGSEATYESGFVIDKFPISRPNLTFSTLTVSNMSPEDSSIYLCSVVPQHTGRKGGPQETQYFGPGTRLLVL.

Turning to this clone: The identical CDR3 is also encoded by other nucleotide sequences in the sample. The rearrangement uses TRBV28 and TRBJ2-7; the D is unclear. This CDR3 has 12 amino acids. Germline CDR1 reads MDHEN; CDR2 reads SYDVKM. Trimming took 4 bases from V and 4 from J, leaving 8 bases between them. The CDR3 loop reads CASSSSTYEQYF. CDR3 DNA: TGTGCCAGCAGTTCGTCTACGTACGAGCAGTACTTC.

The chain employs TRBV5-4 and TRBJ2-7; TRBD2 aligns across 8 bases. The germline V gene has CDR1 SGHNT and CDR2 YYREEE (reference sequence). The junction had 7 bases not matched to a gene; V was cut back by 4 bases and J by 1 base. The CDR3 is made up of 15 amino acids. This chain's CDR3 is CASSRGLAASYEQYF. CDR3 bases: TGTGCCAGCAGCAGAGGACTAGCAGCTTCCTACGAGCAGTACTTC.

The J gene is TRBJ1-5, the V gene TRBV4-3, with D perhaps matching TRBD1 (6 bases). The ends were cut back, 3 bases at V and 7 bases at J, with 16 bases in the middle. CDR1 LGHNA and CDR2 YSLEER come from the germline V gene. This CDR3 region has 15 residues. The CDR3 here is CASSQSTGTWQPQHF. CDR3 sequence (DNA): TGCGCCAGCAGCCAGAGCACAGGGACTTGGCAGCCCCAGCATTTT.

Worth noting for this clone: Without the conserved terminal phenylalanine or tryptophan, this CDR3 likely stems from a read error. The V and J genes are TRBV9 and TRBJ1-4, with 7 bases that match TRBD1. V shed 3 bases, J shed 2 bases, and the junction held 4 bases outside the gene matches. From germline, CDR1 is SGDLS and CDR2 YYNGEE. The CDR3 extends over 15 amino acids. CDR3 nucleotides: TGTGCCAGCAGCGCCCGGACAGGCACTAATGAAAAACTGTTTCTT. Translating gives CASSARTGTNEKLFL.

Note on this clone: The same CDR3 arises from other DNA sequences in this sample as well. The chain recombines TRBV9 with TRBJ2-7; tentatively, D is TRBD1 (5 bases). V was cut by 0 bases and J by 2 bases, with 9 bases left in between. The CDR3 is 14 amino acids. The germline V gene encodes CDR1 SGDLS and CDR2 YYNGEE. This CDR3 is CASSVEAGTYEQYF. As DNA, the CDR3 is TGTGCCAGCAGCGTAGAGGCAGGGACCTACGAGCAGTACTTC.

This chain links TRBV5-1 with TRBJ2-5; 8 bases align to TRBD1. Germline CDR1 SGHRS, CDR2 YFSETQ. V trimming: 3 bases; J trimming: 1 base; junction bases outside the gene matches: 5. The CDR3 runs 15 residues. This chain's CDR3 is CASSSRTGGQETQYF. In nucleotides, the CDR3 is TGCGCCAGCAGCTCGAGAACAGGGGGCCAAGAGACCCAGTACTTC.

The CDR3 DNA follows: TGTGCCAGCAGCTCACAGGTTCGGGACATTCAGTACTTC. This gives the protein CASSSQVRDIQYF. This chain uses TRBV7-3 with TRBJ2-4, with D possibly being TRBD1 (5 bases). The CDR3 consists of 13 residues. Germline lookup yields CDR1 SGHTA and CDR2 FQGTGA. V was trimmed by 4 bases and J by 8 bases, leaving 12 bases between them.

The chain links TRBV28 to TRBJ2-3; tentatively, D is TRBD1 (6 bases). CDR1 is MDHEN and CDR2 is SYDVKM in the germline V gene. V was trimmed by 2 bases and J by 5 bases, leaving 20 bases between them. The CDR3 sequence is 17 residues long. As DNA, the CDR3 is TGTGCCAGCAGTTTAATAGTCGGGACACGGAAAGTAGATACGCAGTATTTT. It yields the protein CASSLIVGTRKVDTQYF.

The rearrangement uses TRBV7-9 and TRBJ1-5; a weak D match, TRBD1 (6 bases). Germline CDR1 and CDR2: SEHNR and FQNEAQ (reference sequence). The CDR3 loop spans 14 amino acids. V was pared by 1 base and J by 6 bases, with 10 bases between. The CDR3 protein is CASSLEGGRQPQHF. DNA of the CDR3: TGTGCCAGCAGCTTAGAAGGGGGTCGTCAGCCCCAGCATTTT.

Concerning this clone: Since a much larger clone is just one base distant, this may be a read error. The genes are TRBV13 and TRBJ2-7; no firm D call. This CDR3 has 14 residues. CDR1 and CDR2 from the germline V gene are PRHDT and FYEKMQ (reference sequence). V was shortened by 5 bases and J by 6 bases, with 17 bases between the two germline ends. The CDR3 DNA reads TGTGCCAGCAGCCTACCCGGGTCGCCCCGCGAGCAGTACTTC. This sequence encodes CASSLPGSPREQYF.

The chain combines TRBV28 with TRBJ1-1, with a tentative D call TRBD1 (6 bases). Germline V gene data show CDR1 as MDHEN and CDR2 as SYDVKM. V was clipped by 7 bases and J by 0 bases, with 12 bases between them. This CDR3 spans 14 amino acids. In DNA form, the CDR3 reads TGTGCCAGCACCACGGCAGGGGTGAACACTGAAGCTTTCTTT. Protein sequence: CASTTAGVNTEAFF.

The CDR3 DNA is TGTGCCATCAGTGGGGGTCCCTATGGCTACACCTTC. Its translation is CAISGGPYGYTF. The chain carries TRBV10-3 and TRBJ1-2; D gene uncertain. Germline CDR1 ENHRY, CDR2 SYGVKD. V lost 4 bases and J lost 4, with 7 bases in between. The CDR3 runs to 12 residues.

The rearrangement uses TRBV5-1 and TRBJ2-1, with a weak D call TRBD2 (5 bases). The CDR3 is 15 amino acids. V lost 4 bases and J lost 1, with 12 bases in between. Germline V gene sequence: CDR1 SGHRS, CDR2 YFSETQ. CDR3 protein: CASSGSRVSYNEQFF. Here the CDR3 DNA reads TGCGCCAGCAGCGGGAGCCGGGTTTCCTACAATGAGCAGTTCTTC.

The V and J genes are TRBV6-1 and TRBJ1-3, with D possibly being TRBD1 (6 bases). Germline loops: CDR1 MNHNS, CDR2 SASEGT. Trimming removed 3 bases at V and 4 bases at J, with 10 bases between. The CDR3 runs 14 residues. For the CDR3, the DNA is TGTGCCAGCAGTGACCGGGACAACGGAAACACCATATATTTT. The encoded protein is CASSDRDNGNTIYF.

The CDR3 is CASRKTGEKLFF. In DNA, the CDR3 is TGTGCCAGCAGGAAAACAGGAGAAAAACTGTTTTTT. The chain uses TRBV7-9 and TRBJ1-4; D may be TRBD1 (5 bases). Between the trimmed V and J ends, which lost 6 bases and 8 bases, there was a span of 10 bases. The CDR3 runs to 12 residues. Germline V gives CDR1 SEHNR, CDR2 FQNEAQ (reference sequence).

On this clone: A much larger clone is a single base away; this may be a read error. Other DNA sequences within the sample encode an identical CDR3. V and J are TRBV5-6 and TRBJ2-1; TRBD2 might be the D (6 bases). Looked up from germline, CDR1 is SGHDT and CDR2 is YYEEEE. Trimming shortened V by 4 bases and J by 7 bases, and 18 bases separated the two germline ends. This CDR3 contains 15 residues. CDR3 sequence reads: CASSPGWGETNEQFF. CDR3 sequence (DNA): TGTGCCAGCAGCCCGGGGTGGGGGGAGACGAATGAGCAGTTCTTC. The full variable domain, in which reference TRBV5-6 and TRBJ2-1 provide the parts outside the CDR3, is DAGVTQSPTHLIKTRGQQVTLRCSPKSGHDTVSWYQQALGQGPQFIFQYYEEEERQRGNFPDRFSGHQFPNYSSELNVNALLLGDSALYLCASSPGWGETNEQFFGPGTRLTVL.

A single count supports this clone. The gene calls are TRBV5-1 and TRBJ2-3; D not certain. In germline, CDR1 is SGHRS, CDR2 YFSETQ. Trimming shortened V by 2 bases and J by 0 bases, and 16 bases separated the two germline ends. The CDR3 extends over 17 amino acids. DNA for the CDR3: TGCGCCAGCAGCTTCTCGCTCTTCAGCGCCAGCACAGATACGCAGTATTTT. Its protein is CASSFSLFSASTDTQYF.

This sequence joins TRBV6-5 and TRBJ2-7; tentatively, D is TRBD1 (6 bases). V was shortened by 5 bases and J by 3 bases, with 14 bases between the two germline ends. The CDR3 is 14 residues long. Germline V gene lookup returns CDR1 MNHEY and CDR2 SVGAGI. CDR3 amino acids: CASSTTGNSYEQYF. The DNA of the CDR3 is TGTGCCAGCAGTACCACAGGGAATAGCTACGAGCAGTACTTC.

This chain connects TRBV9 to TRBJ1-4; no clear D. The CDR3 sequence is 14 residues long. The V gene lost 0 bases and the J gene lost 7 bases, with 10 bases spanning the gap. Germline V gene lookup returns CDR1 SGDLS and CDR2 YYNGEE. CDR3 sequence reads: CASSVEGLGEKLFF. In DNA form, the CDR3 reads TGTGCCAGCAGCGTAGAAGGGTTGGGTGAAAAACTGTTTTTT.

J is TRBJ2-1 and V is TRBV7-9; the match to TRBD2 covers 7 bases. V shed 4 bases, J shed 8 bases, and the junction held 14 bases outside the gene matches. The CDR3 runs 16 residues. Germline values: CDR1 SEHNR, CDR2 FQNEAQ (reference sequence). CDR3 in amino acids: CASSSRLAGGADEQFF. For the CDR3, the DNA is TGTGCCAGCAGCTCCCGACTAGCTGGGGGAGCCGATGAGCAGTTCTTC.

This clone was seen repeatedly, ten times or more. V usage is TRBV6-5 and J usage is TRBJ1-5; 11 bases align to TRBD1. The CDR3 has 14 amino acids. Germline loops: CDR1 MNHEY, CDR2 SVGAGI. The ends lost 6 bases at V and 5 bases at J; junction bases unmatched: 3. The CDR3 loop is CASSRDRGDQPQHF. CDR3 nucleotide sequence: TGTGCCAGCAGCCGGGACAGGGGGGATCAGCCCCAGCATTTT.

The chain employs TRBV19 and TRBJ2-7; the D call may be TRBD1 or TRBD2 (7 bases each). V dropped 9 bases and J dropped 0 bases, with 12 bases sitting between them. The V gene's germline CDR1 is LNHDA and CDR2 SQIVND (reference sequence). The CDR3 extends over 13 amino acids. The CDR3 region has the DNA TGTGCCAGCGGCAGGGGGGGCTCCTACGAGCAGTACTTC. This translates into CASGRGGSYEQYF.

With regard to this clone: Being one base from a much bigger clone, this may be a read error. V usage is TRBV7-2 and J usage is TRBJ2-7; D is perhaps TRBD2 (6 bases). The CDR3 extends over 14 amino acids. V was shortened by 2 bases and J by 0 bases, with 8 bases between the two germline ends. In germline, CDR1 is SGHTA, CDR2 FQGNSA. CDR3 sequence reads: CASSLRRGSYEQYF. CDR3 DNA: TGTGCCAGCAGCTTAAGGCGGGGCTCCTACGAGCAGTACTTC.

Worth noting for this clone: A far larger clone lies a single base away; this is likely a read error. The rearrangement joins TRBV29-1 to TRBJ1-1, with D uncertain. The germline CDR1 and CDR2 sequences are SQVTM and ANQGSEA. The CDR3 extends over 14 amino acids. CDR3 amino acids: CSVRLRVLNTEALF. The CDR3, as DNA: TGCAGCGTTCGGCTCCGGGTATTAAACACTGAAGCTCTCTTT.

V usage is TRBV5-5 and J usage is TRBJ1-5; D gene unclear. The CDR3 contains 13 residues. Germline V CDR1 and CDR2: SGHKS, YYEKEE (reference sequence). The germline V and J ends were trimmed by 0 bases and 8 bases, with 9 bases remaining between them. CDR3 residues: CASSLGGDKPQHF. For the CDR3, the DNA is TGTGCCAGCAGCTTGGGTGGGGATAAGCCCCAGCATTTT. The entire variable domain, with the rest obtained from reference TRBV5-5 and TRBJ1-5, is as follows: DAGVTQSPTHLIKTRGQQVTLRCSPISGHKSVSWYQQVLGQGPQFIFQYYEKEERGRGNFPDRFSARQFPNYSSELNVNALLLGDSALYLCASSLGGDKPQHFGDGTRLSIL.